The T cell receptor (beta chain) described here comes from a study of blood T cells in healthy people across ages. Sample-barcoded 5' priming and a J-beta primer mix drove a second PCR of about 7 to 11 cycles. MiXCR, applied by TCRdb to the 5' RACE reads, yields one record per CDR3 protein. This table has about 1.8 million distinct CDR3 sequences, around 48% appearing once. Per the germline V gene, CDR1 is PRHDT and CDR2 is FYEKMQ (reference sequence). Unmatched junction bases numbered 12, after V lost 4 bases and J lost 7 bases. The CDR3 runs 16 residues. The sample comprised blood. The clonotype comes from a woman aged 40-49 years in good health. The gene calls are TRBV13 and TRBJ1-4; 7 bases map to TRBD1. The DNA of the CDR3 is TGTGCCAGCAGCTCACGTGGGACAGTAACTTTTGAAAAACTGTTTTTT. Residues: CASSSRGTVTFEKLFF.